This section outlines one T cell receptor (beta chain) sequence together with its context. In this sample, this clonotype turned up many times. The antigen this receptor binds is unknown. One base away there is no much larger clone; base qualities are not given. This record comes from a study of T-cell reconstitution after alpha-beta-depleted transplantation in children (dated by TCRdb to the mid-2010s). Regarding the research as a whole: Using TCR repertoire profiling, the study followed T-cell immune reconstitution in a quantitative way in children after TCRalphabeta/CD19-depleted allogeneic hematopoietic cell transplantation. Broad study findings and their caveats: In some patients, high TCRbeta diversity at day 60 was attributed to recipient T cells and intrathymic progenitors that had survived conditioning. The frequencies of hyperexpanded clones fell over the following months, and after one year, T-cell counts and TCRbeta diversity were mostly attributed to newly produced T cells. Apparently early alphabetaT-cell count recovery about two months after transplant reportedly relied on only several hundred rapidly expanded clones derived from non-depleted graft cells.

The library was obtained by PCR. The instrument was an Illumina HiSeq 2500. TCR library preparation used molecular barcoding, with unique molecular identifiers applied to normalize quantification of the TCRbeta repertoire. In-frame beta chains were kept once TCRdb had trimmed the public reads at Q25 with fastp and called clones with MiXCR. Here each entry gathers all rows of one CDR3 protein and keeps the most common genes and DNA. The sample table contains 550,000 to 600,000 distinct CDR3 sequences; only one count was recorded for under 30% of them. The leading ten clones occupy roughly an eighth of the sample. Sample treatment or condition, as interpreted from the label and publication: allogeneic hematopoietic cell transplantation with graft depleted of TCRalphabeta T cells and CD19 B cells. The transplant recipients were children given TCRalphabeta/CD19-depleted allogeneic hematopoietic cell grafts.

CDR3 length: 14 amino acids, cysteine to phenylalanine. Left in the record is the CDR3 DNA by itself, 42 bases read in frame from the first base. The germline V gene specifies SGHTA as CDR1 and FQGNSA as CDR2. Relative to germline, V is missing 5 bases and J is missing 3 bases, with 5 bases of the junction outside any gene match. In this chain, TRBV7-2 is recombined with TRBJ2-5, and TRBD1 aligns with 8 junction nucleotides. The sample here was PBMCs, mostly from graft donor cells, taken 360 days after TCRalphabeta/CD19-depleted stem cell transplant. The receptor comes from a boy under three years old who had a stem cell transplant for acute myeloid leukemia, so the T cells may come from the graft donor. This receptor carries the CDR3 CASSHQDREETQYF. The sequence in DNA is TGTGCCAGCAGCCATCAGGACAGGGAAGAGACCCAGTACTTC.